This entry features one TCR beta chain sequence. The antigen remains unidentified. Repertoires were generated with immunoSEQ multiplex PCR, while TCRdb's copy carries only in-frame clones and drops some. The sample includes just over 2,000,000 clones, 90% to 95% seen only once; the top ten take 0.13%. The sample originates from a study of shared clonotypes between healthy human individuals. Whole-study findings and limits: The study generally estimated greater richness for naive than memory subsets.

Per germline, CDR1 SNHLY and CDR2 FYNNEI. V was clipped by 8 bases and J by 5 bases, with 13 bases between them. The CDR3 has 13 amino acids. The rearrangement uses TRBV2 and TRBJ2-1; D tentatively fits TRBD1 or TRBD2 (5 bases each). The sample taken for sequencing was naive CD4+ T cells sorted from blood. Subset noted: CD45RA+ positively selected. The source is a man between 18 and 29 years old in good health. In DNA, the CDR3 is TGTGCCAGCGGATGGGACGGGGACAATGAGCAGTTCTTC. Amino acids: CASGWDGDNEQFF.